A single sample is the source of the 16 T cell receptor beta chains below, sequenced in a study of shared clonotypes between healthy human individuals. Clones were sequenced by immunoSEQ multiplex PCR, and TCRdb holds only the in-frame ones, with some missing. The table lists more than 1,200,000 clones, around 98.5% of them singletons. Sample: naive CD4+ T cells sorted from blood. Subset defined: CD45RA+ positively selected. These receptors came from a man aged 30-40 years in good health.

Details on this clone: The identical CDR3 is also encoded by other nucleotide sequences in the sample. The CDR3 region has the DNA TGTGCCAGCAGCCCCCGGGACAGGGGTTACGGCTACACCTTC. Its protein product is CASSPRDRGYGYTF. The chain couples TRBV7-9 to TRBJ1-2; the match to TRBD1 covers 10 bases. The germline V gene encodes CDR1 SEHNR and CDR2 FQNEAQ (reference sequence). V lost 5 bases, J lost 8 bases, and 8 bases stayed unmatched. This CDR3 is built from 14 residues.

The J gene is TRBJ2-1, the V gene TRBV20-1, with 7 bases aligning to TRBD2. Germline assignment: CDR1 DFQATT and CDR2 SNEGSKA (reference sequence). V gave up 3 bases and J gave up 15 bases; unmatched junction bases: 8. CDR3 size: 11 residues. The CDR3 loop reads CSASARGRGFF. In DNA, the CDR3 is TGCAGTGCTAGTGCTCGCGGGAGAGGGTTCTTC.

This clone appeared a single time. The rearrangement joins TRBV14 to TRBJ2-1; possible D gene TRBD1, 6 bases. Germline lookup yields CDR1 SGHDN and CDR2 FVKESK. Trimming cost V 8 bases and J 4 bases, with 15 bases left between them. The CDR3 consists of 14 residues. The CDR3 is CASSQGITYNEQFF. In nucleotides, the CDR3 is TGTGCCAGCTCACAGGGTATTACGTACAATGAGCAGTTCTTC. The variable domain in full, with the rest retrieved from reference TRBV14 and TRBJ2-1, is EAGVTQFPSHSVIEKGQTVTLRCDPISGHDNLYWYRRVMGKEIKFLLHFVKESKQDESGMPNNRFLAERTGGTYSTLKVQPAELEDSGVYFCASSQGITYNEQFFGPGTRLTVL.

The count of this clone is one. As DNA, the CDR3 is TGTGCCAGCAGAACCCGGACAGGGCCCCGCGAGCAGTACTTC. The encoded protein is CASRTRTGPREQYF. The chain carries TRBV6-5 and TRBJ2-7; 8 bases align to TRBD1. Germline CDR1 and CDR2: MNHEY and SVGAGI. The CDR3 covers 14 residues. Unmatched junction bases numbered 10, after V lost 6 bases and J lost 6 bases.

J is TRBJ2-1 and V is TRBV9, with 10 bases fitting TRBD2. Germline V gene data show CDR1 as SGDLS and CDR2 as YYNGEE. The CDR3 consists of 16 residues. Germline trimming cut 0 bases from V and 4 bases from J; bases unmatched to any gene: 4. The CDR3 nucleotides are TGTGCCAGCAGCGTAGATCCTAGCGGGAGTTACAATGAGCAGTTCTTC. As protein: CASSVDPSGSYNEQFF.

The V gene is TRBV5-6, the J gene TRBJ2-7; D not resolved. Germline CDR1 SGHDT, CDR2 YYEEEE. The length of the CDR3 is 12 residues. The V end lost 4 bases, the J end lost 3 bases, and 8 bases lay between the germline ends. The CDR3: CASSQQLYEQYF. CDR3 sequence (DNA): TGTGCCAGCAGCCAACAGCTCTACGAGCAGTACTTC.

The chain recombines TRBV19 with TRBJ2-7; D not resolved. The CDR3 is 12 residues long. Per germline, CDR1 LNHDA and CDR2 SQIVND (reference sequence). V dropped 10 bases and J dropped 3 bases, with 13 bases sitting between them. The CDR3 nucleotides are TGTGCCACTGGGGATGAATACTACGAGCAGTACTTC. Protein product: CATGDEYYEQYF.

V usage is TRBV9 and J usage is TRBJ1-1; D might be TRBD1 (5 bases). Germline V gives CDR1 SGDLS, CDR2 YYNGEE. The CDR3 length is 15 residues. With 3 bases removed from V and 0 bases from J, the gap between germline ends came to 12 bases. CDR3 DNA: TGTGCCAGCAGCGCGGGGAGGGGCGTGAACACTGAAGCTTTCTTT. Protein product: CASSAGRGVNTEAFF.

On this clone itself: Other DNA sequences in this sample translate to the same CDR3. This rearrangement joins TRBV5-1 to TRBJ2-1, with D uncertain. V was cut by 0 bases and J by 5 bases, with 6 bases left in between. Germline assignment: CDR1 SGHRS and CDR2 YFSETQ. The CDR3 has 13 residues. CDR3 loop: CASSLVTDNEQFF. CDR3 DNA: TGCGCCAGCAGCTTGGTTACAGACAATGAGCAGTTCTTC.

The J gene is TRBJ2-7, the V gene TRBV6-5, with D maybe TRBD2 (6 bases). The CDR3 loop spans 15 amino acids. Deletions cut 5 bases from V and 6 bases from J, with 20 bases between. Germline V CDR1 and CDR2: MNHEY, SVGAGI. This CDR3 reads CASSHPGLQASEQYF. The CDR3 nucleotides read TGTGCCAGCAGTCACCCGGGACTGCAGGCGAGCGAGCAGTACTTC.

This clone has just one count. This same CDR3 is encoded by further DNA sequences in the sample. In nucleotides, the CDR3 is TGCGCCAGCAGCACCGGGACACAAGAGACCCAGTACTTC. Translating gives CASSTGTQETQYF. The chain is built from TRBV5-1 and TRBJ2-5; D is possibly TRBD1 (6 bases). Trimming pared 4 bases from V and 2 bases from J, leaving 9 bases between. Per the germline V gene, CDR1 is SGHRS and CDR2 is YFSETQ. CDR3 size: 13 residues.

The V gene is TRBV6-4, the J gene TRBJ2-1; 7 nucleotides agree with TRBD2. V was pared by 4 bases and J by 9 bases, with 9 bases of the junction left unmatched. CDR3 size: 14 residues. Germline CDR1 is MRHNA and CDR2 is SNTAGT. The CDR3 DNA reads TGTGCCAGCAGTGTTAGCGGGTCAGGAAGTGAGCAGTTCTTC. It yields the protein CASSVSGSGSEQFF.

This clone has more than one count but fewer than ten. Distinct nucleotide sequences in the sample also encode this CDR3. The chain employs TRBV6-1 and TRBJ2-3, with TRBD2 matching 8 bases. This CDR3 contains 15 residues. V gave up 4 bases and J gave up 1 base; unmatched junction bases: 4. Germline V gene data show CDR1 as MNHNS and CDR2 as SASEGT. The CDR3 DNA follows: TGTGCCAGCAGTGTACTAGCGGCCGGCACAGATACGCAGTATTTT. Its translation is CASSVLAAGTDTQYF.

The V gene is TRBV5-4, the J gene TRBJ1-3; tentatively, D is TRBD1 (5 bases). The length of the CDR3 is 15 residues. Per the germline V gene, CDR1 is SGHNT and CDR2 is YYREEE (reference sequence). Trimming took 2 bases from V and 6 from J, leaving 15 bases between them. CDR3 DNA sequence: TGTGCCAGCAGCTTTTCAGGGTCCGTAGAAAACACCATATATTTT. Translated: CASSFSGSVENTIYF. Full variable domain (rest looked up from reference TRBV5-4 and TRBJ1-3): ETGVTQSPTHLIKTRGQQVTLRCSSQSGHNTVSWYQQALGQGPQFIFQYYREEENGRGNFPPRFSGLQFPNYSSELNVNALELDDSALYLCASSFSGSVENTIYFGEGSWLTVV.

V usage is TRBV11-2 and J usage is TRBJ2-5; possible D gene TRBD1, 6 bases. CDR3 length: 13 residues. V gave up 10 bases and J gave up 4 bases, with 16 bases separating them. Germline CDR1 reads SGHAT; CDR2 reads FQNNGV. The CDR3 protein is CAISGGIAETQYF. CDR3 nucleotide sequence: TGTGCCATTAGTGGGGGCATAGCAGAGACCCAGTACTTC.

This rearrangement joins TRBV28 to TRBJ2-4; D is possibly TRBD2 (5 bases). Germline V gene data show CDR1 as MDHEN and CDR2 as SYDVKM. CDR3 size: 13 residues. The germline V and J ends were trimmed by 6 bases and 10 bases, with 16 bases remaining between them. This CDR3 is CASSQIGLRIQYF. The CDR3 DNA is TGTGCCAGCAGCCAAATAGGACTGCGGATTCAGTACTTC.